This record looks at one TCR beta chain sequence and its context. Treatment indicated: 15 to 20 received Ad26.COV2.S at low or high dose, single or two shots; several received placebo; per-sample allocation not given. Collection of the samples took place on day 63 after the first injection of vaccine or placebo. Trimming pared 0 bases from V and 12 bases from J, leaving 9 bases between. CDR3 size: 13 residues. CDR1 and CDR2 from the germline V gene are SGHNT and YENEEA. The data were produced by immunoSEQ multiplex PCR, yet TCRdb's version contains in-frame clones alone and is incomplete. The table has approximately 360,000 clones, approximately 83% seen once. The sample originates from a study of Ad26.COV2.S vaccination and SARS-CoV-2 variants.

The chain uses TRBV11-3 and TRBJ2-6, with D unclear. The TCR sequence derives from a person between 18 and 60 years old who received the Ad26.COV2.S COVID-19 vaccine or a placebo. Source: peripheral blood, taken in a trial of Ad26.COV2.S vaccine versus placebo. This chain's CDR3 is CASSLDPTSVLTF. The CDR3 nucleotides are TGTGCCAGCAGCTTAGACCCTACAAGCGTCCTGACTTTC. Using reference TRBV11-3 and TRBJ2-6 for the parts outside the CDR3, the full variable domain is EAGVVQSPRYKIIEKKQPVAFWCNPISGHNTLYWYLQNLGQGPELLIRYENEEAVDDSQLPKDRFSAERLKGVDSTLKIQPAELGDSAVYLCASSLDPTSVLTFGAGSRLTVL.